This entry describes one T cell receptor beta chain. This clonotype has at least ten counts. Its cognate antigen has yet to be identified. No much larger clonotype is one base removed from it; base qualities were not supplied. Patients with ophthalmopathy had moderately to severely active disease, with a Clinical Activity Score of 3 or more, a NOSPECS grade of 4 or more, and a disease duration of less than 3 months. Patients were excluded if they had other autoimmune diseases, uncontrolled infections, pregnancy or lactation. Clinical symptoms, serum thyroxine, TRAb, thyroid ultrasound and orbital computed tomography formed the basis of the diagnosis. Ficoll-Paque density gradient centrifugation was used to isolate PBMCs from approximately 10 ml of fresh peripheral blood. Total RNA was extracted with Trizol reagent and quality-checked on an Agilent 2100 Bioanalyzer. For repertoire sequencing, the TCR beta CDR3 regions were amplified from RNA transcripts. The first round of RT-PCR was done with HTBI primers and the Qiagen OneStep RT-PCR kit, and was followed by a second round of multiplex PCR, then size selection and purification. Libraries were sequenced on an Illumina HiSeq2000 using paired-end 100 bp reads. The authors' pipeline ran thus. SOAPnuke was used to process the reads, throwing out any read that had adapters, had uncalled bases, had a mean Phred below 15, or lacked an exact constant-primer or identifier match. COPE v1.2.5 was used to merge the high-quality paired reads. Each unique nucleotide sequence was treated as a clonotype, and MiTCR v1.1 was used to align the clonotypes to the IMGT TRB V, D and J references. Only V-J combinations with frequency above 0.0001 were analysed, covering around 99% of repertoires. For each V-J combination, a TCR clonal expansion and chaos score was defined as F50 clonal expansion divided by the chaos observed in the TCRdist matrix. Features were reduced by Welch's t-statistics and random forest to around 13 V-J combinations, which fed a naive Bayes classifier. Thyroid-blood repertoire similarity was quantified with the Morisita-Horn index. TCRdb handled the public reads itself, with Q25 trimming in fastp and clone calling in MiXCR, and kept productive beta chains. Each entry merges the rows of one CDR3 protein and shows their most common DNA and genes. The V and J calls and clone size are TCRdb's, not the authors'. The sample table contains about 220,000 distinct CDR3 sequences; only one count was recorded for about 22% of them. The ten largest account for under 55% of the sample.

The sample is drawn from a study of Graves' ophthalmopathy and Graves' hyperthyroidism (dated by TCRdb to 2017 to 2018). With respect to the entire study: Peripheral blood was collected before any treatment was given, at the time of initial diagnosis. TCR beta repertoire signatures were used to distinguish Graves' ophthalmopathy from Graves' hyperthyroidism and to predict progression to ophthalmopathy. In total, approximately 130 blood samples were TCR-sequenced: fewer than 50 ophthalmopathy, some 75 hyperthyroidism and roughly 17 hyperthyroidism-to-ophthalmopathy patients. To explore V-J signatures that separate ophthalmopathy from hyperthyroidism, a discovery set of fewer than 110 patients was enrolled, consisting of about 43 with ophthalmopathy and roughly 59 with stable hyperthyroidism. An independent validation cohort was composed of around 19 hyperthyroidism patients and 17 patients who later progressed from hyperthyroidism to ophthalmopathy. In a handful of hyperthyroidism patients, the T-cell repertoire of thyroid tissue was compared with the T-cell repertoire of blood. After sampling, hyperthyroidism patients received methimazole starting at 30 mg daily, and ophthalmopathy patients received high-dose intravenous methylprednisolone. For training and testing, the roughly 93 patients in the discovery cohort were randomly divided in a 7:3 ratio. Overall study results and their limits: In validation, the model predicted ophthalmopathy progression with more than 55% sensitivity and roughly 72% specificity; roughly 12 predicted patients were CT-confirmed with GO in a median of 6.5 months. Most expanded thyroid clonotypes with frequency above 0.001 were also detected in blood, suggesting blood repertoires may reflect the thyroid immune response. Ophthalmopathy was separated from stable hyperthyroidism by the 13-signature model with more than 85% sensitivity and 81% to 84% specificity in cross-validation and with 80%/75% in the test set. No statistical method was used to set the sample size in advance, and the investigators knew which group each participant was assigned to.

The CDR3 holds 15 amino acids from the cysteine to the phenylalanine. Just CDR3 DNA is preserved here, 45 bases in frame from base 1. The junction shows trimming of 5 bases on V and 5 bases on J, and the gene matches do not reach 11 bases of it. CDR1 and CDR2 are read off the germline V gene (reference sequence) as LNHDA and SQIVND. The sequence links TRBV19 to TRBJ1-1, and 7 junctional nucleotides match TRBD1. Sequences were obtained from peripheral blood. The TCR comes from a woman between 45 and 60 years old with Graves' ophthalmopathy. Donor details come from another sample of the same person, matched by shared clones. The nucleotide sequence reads TGTGCCAGTAGTCCACAGGGGTATGCGAATACTGAAGCTTTCTTT. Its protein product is CASSPQGYANTEAFF.